This T cell receptor (beta chain) was recovered during a study of cytomegalovirus exposure and HLA in healthy donors. Looked up from germline, CDR1 is SGHRS and CDR2 is YFSETQ. CDR3 size: 12 residues. V lost 9 bases to trimming and J lost 0 bases, with 8 bases between them. TCRdb's table, derived via immunoSEQ multiplex PCR, lists solely in-frame clones and lacks some. The sample shows fewer than 350,000 clones, 85% to 90% of them seen only once. The V call is TRBV5-1, the J call TRBJ2-3; the D is unclear. This TCR came from a woman aged 18-29 years in good health and CMV-seronegative. The specimen was PBMCs. The CDR3 coding sequence is TGCGCCACTCCCCAGAGCACAGATACGCAGTATTTT. The encoded protein is CATPQSTDTQYF.